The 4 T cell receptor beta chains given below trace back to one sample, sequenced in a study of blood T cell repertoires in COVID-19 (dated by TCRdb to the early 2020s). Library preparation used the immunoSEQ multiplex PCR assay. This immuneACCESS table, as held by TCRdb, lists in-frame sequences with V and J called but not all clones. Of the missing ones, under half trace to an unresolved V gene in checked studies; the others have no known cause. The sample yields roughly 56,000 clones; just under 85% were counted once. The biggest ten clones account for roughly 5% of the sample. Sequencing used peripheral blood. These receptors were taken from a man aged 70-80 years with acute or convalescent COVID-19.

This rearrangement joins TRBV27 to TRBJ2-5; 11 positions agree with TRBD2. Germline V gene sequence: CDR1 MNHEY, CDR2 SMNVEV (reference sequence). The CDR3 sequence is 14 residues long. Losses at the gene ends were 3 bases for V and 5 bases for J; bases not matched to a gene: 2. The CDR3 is CASSFRLAGETQYF. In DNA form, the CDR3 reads TGTGCCAGCAGTTTCCGACTAGCGGGGGAGACCCAGTACTTC.

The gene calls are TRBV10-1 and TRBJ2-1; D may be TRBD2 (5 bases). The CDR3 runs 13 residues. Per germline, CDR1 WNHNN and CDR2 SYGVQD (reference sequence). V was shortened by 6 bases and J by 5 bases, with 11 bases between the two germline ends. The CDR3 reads CASRLGLNNEQFF. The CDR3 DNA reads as TGCGCCAGCAGACTCGGACTGAACAATGAGCAGTTCTTC.

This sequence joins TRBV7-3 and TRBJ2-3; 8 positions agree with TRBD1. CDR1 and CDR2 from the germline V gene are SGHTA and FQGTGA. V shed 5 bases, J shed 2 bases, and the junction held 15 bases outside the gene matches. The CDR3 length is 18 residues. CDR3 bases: TGTGCCAGCAGCAATCGGGGCAGGGGGCGTGGGTCCACAGATACGCAGTATTTT. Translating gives CASSNRGRGRGSTDTQYF.

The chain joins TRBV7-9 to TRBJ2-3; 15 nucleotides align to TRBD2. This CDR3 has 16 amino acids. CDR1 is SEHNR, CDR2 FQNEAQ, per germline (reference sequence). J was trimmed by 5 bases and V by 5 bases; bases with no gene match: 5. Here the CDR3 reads CASSPGTSGGLDTQYF. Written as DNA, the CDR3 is TGTGCCAGCAGCCCGGGGACTAGCGGGGGGTTAGATACGCAGTATTTT. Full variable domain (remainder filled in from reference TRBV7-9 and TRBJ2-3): DTGVSQNPRHKITKRGQNVTFRCDPISEHNRLYWYRQTLGQGPEFLTYFQNEAQLEKSRLLSDRFSAERPKGSFSTLEIQRTEQGDSAMYLCASSPGTSGGLDTQYFGPGTRLTVL.